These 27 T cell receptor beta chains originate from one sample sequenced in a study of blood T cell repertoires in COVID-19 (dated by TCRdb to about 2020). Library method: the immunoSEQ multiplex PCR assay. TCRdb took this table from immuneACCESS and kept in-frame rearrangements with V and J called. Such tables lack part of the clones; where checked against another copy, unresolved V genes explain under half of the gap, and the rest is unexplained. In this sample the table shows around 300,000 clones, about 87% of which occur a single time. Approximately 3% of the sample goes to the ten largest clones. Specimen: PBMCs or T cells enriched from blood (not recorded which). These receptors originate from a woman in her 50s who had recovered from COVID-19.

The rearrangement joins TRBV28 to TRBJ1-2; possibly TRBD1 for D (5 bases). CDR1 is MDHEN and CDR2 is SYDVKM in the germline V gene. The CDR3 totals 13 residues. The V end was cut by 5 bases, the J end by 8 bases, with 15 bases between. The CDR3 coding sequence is TGTGCCAGCAGTATACAGGAACCGGGCGGCTACACCTTC. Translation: CASSIQEPGGYTF.

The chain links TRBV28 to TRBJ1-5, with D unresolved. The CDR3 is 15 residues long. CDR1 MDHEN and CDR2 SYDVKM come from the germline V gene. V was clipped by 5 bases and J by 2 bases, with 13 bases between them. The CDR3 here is CASSPGSKGNQPQHF. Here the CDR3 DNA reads TGTGCCAGCAGTCCGGGATCTAAGGGCAATCAGCCCCAGCATTTT. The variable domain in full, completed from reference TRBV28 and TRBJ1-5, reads DVKVTQSSRYLVKRTGEKVFLECVQDMDHENMFWYRQDPGLGLRLIYFSYDVKMKEKGDIPEGYSVSREKKERFSLILESASTNQTSMYLCASSPGSKGNQPQHFGDGTRLSIL.

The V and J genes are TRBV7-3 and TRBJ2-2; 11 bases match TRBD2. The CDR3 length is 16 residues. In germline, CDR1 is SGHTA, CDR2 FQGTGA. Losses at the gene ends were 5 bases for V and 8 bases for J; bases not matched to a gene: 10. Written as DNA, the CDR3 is TGTGCCAGCAGCCCTCGGACTAGCGGGCTGGGTGGGGAGCTGTTTTTT. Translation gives CASSPRTSGLGGELFF.

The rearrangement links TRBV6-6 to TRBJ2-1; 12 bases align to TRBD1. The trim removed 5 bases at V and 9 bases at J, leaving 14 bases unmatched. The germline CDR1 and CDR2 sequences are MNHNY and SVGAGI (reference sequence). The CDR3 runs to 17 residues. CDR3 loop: CASSPRRPGQGAAEQFF. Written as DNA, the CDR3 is TGTGCCAGCAGTCCCCGCCGCCCGGGACAGGGGGCGGCTGAGCAGTTCTTC.

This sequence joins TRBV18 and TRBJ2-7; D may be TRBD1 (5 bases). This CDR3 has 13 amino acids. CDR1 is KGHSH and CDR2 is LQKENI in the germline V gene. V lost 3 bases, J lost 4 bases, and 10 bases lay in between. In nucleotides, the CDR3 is TGTGCCAGCTCACCCCTCGACAGTTACGAGCAGTACTTC. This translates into CASSPLDSYEQYF.

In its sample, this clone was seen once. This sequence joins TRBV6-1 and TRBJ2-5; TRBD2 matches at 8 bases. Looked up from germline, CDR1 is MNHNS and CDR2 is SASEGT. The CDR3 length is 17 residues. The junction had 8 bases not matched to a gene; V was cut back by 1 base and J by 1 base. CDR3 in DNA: TGTGCCAGCAGTGAAGGAGTCCTAGCGGGTTTCCAAGAGACCCAGTACTTC. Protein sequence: CASSEGVLAGFQETQYF.

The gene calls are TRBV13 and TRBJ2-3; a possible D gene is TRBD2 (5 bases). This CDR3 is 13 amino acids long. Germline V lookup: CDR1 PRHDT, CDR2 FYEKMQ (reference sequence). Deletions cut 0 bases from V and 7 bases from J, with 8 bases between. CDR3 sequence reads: CASSLGRRNTQYF. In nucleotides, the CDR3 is TGTGCCAGCAGCTTAGGCCGGAGGAATACGCAGTATTTT.

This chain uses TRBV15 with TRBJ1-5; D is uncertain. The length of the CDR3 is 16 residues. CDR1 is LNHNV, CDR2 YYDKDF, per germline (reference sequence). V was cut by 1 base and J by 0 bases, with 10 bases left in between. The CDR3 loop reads CATSRGRGNSNQPQHF. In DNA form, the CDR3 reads TGTGCCACCAGCAGAGGGCGAGGAAATAGCAATCAGCCCCAGCATTTT. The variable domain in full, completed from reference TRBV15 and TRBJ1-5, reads DAMVIQNPRYQVTQFGKPVTLSCSQTLNHNVMYWYQQKSSQAPKLLFHYYDKDFNNEADTPDNFQSRRPNTSFCFLDIRSPGLGDTAMYLCATSRGRGNSNQPQHFGDGTRLSIL.

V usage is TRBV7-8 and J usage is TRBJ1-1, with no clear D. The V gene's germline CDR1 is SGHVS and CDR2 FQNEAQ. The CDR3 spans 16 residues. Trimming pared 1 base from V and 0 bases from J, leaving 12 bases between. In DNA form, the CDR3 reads TGTGCCAGCAGCTTAGGACGATCGGGTTTGAACACTGAAGCTTTCTTT. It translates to CASSLGRSGLNTEAFF.

CDR3: CASSQKGQSNEKLFF. Here the CDR3 DNA reads TGTGCCAGCAGCCAAAAGGGACAGTCTAATGAAAAACTGTTTTTT. This rearrangement joins TRBV5-4 to TRBJ1-4; 7 positions agree with TRBD1. CDR1 and CDR2 (germline): SGHNT, YYREEE (reference sequence). This CDR3 spans 15 amino acids. Trimming removed 4 bases from V and 3 bases from J; junction bases left unmatched: 6. The full variable domain, rest sourced from reference TRBV5-4 and TRBJ1-4, is ETGVTQSPTHLIKTRGQQVTLRCSSQSGHNTVSWYQQALGQGPQFIFQYYREEENGRGNFPPRFSGLQFPNYSSELNVNALELDDSALYLCASSQKGQSNEKLFFGSGTQLSVL.

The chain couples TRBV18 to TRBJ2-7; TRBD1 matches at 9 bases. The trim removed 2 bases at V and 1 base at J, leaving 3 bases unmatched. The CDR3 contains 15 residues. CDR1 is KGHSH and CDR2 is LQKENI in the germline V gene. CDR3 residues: CASSPIGTGSYEQYF. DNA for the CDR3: TGTGCCAGCTCACCAATCGGGACAGGGTCCTACGAGCAGTACTTC.

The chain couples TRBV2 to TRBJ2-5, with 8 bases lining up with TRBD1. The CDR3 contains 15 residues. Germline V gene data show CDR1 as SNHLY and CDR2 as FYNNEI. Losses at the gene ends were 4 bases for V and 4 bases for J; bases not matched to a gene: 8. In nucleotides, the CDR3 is TGTGCCAGCAGTGCAAACAGGGGGATGTCAGAGACCCAGTACTTC. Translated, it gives CASSANRGMSETQYF.

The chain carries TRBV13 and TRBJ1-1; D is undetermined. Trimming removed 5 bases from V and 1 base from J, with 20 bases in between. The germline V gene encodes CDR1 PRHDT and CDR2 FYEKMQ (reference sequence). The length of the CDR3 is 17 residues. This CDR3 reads CASSPGLPPRRNTEAFF. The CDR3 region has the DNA TGTGCCAGCAGCCCGGGTCTGCCCCCGCGGCGGAACACTGAAGCTTTCTTT.

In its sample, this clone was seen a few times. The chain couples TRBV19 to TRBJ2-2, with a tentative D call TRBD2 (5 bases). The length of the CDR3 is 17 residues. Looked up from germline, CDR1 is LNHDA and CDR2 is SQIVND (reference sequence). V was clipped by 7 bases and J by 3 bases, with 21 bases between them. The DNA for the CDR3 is TGTGCCAGTATTCAACGAGGGCCGTCACGGGACACCGGGGAGCTGTTTTTT. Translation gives CASIQRGPSRDTGELFF.

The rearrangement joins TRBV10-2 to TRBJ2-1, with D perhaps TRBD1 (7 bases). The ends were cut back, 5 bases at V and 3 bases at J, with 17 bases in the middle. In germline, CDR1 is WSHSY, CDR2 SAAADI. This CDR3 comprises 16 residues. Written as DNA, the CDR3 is TGCGCCAGCAGTCGGAGGGGGGACAGTATCTACAATGAGCAGTTCTTC. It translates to CASSRRGDSIYNEQFF.

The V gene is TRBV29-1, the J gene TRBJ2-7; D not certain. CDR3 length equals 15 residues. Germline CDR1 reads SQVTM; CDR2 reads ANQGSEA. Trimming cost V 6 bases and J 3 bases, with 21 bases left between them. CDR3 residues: CSVVGPDPVFYEQYF. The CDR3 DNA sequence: TGCAGCGTCGTTGGGCCAGACCCAGTGTTCTACGAGCAGTACTTC.

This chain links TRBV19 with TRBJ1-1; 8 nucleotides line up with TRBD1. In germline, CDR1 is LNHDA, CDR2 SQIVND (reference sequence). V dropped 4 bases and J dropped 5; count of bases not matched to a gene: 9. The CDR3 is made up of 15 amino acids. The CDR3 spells CASSKPRQGTTEAFF. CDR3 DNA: TGTGCCAGTAGTAAACCCAGACAGGGGACAACTGAAGCTTTCTTT.

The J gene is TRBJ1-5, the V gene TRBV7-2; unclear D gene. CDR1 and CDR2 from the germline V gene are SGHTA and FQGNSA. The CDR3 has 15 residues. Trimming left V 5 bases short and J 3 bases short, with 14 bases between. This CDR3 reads CASSVTPGLNQPQHF. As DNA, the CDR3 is TGTGCCAGCAGCGTGACCCCGGGTCTCAATCAGCCCCAGCATTTT.

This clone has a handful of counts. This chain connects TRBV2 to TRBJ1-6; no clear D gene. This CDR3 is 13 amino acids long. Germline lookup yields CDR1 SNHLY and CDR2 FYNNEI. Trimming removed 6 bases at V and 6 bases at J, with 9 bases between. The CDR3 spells CASREAANSPLHF. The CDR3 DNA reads TGTGCCAGCAGGGAGGCAGCTAATTCACCCCTCCACTTT.

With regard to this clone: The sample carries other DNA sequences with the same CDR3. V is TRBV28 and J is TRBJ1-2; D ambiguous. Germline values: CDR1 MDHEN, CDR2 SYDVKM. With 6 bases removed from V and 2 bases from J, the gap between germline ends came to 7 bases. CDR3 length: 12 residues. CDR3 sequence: CASSRENYGYTF. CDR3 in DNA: TGTGCCAGCAGCCGGGAAAACTATGGCTACACCTTC.

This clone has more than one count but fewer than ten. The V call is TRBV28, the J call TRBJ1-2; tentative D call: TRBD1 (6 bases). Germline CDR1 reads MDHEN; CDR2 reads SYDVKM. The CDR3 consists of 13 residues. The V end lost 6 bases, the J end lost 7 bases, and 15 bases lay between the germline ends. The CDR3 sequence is CASSAGQSPGYTF. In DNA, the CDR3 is TGTGCCAGCAGCGCCGGACAGTCTCCTGGCTACACCTTC.

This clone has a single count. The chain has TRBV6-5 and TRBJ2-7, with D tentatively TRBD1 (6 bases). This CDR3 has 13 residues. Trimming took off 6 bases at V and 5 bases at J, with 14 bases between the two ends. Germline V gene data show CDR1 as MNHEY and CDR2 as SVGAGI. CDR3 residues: CASRVTGYHEQYF. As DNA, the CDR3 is TGTGCCAGCAGAGTTACAGGGTACCACGAGCAGTACTTC.

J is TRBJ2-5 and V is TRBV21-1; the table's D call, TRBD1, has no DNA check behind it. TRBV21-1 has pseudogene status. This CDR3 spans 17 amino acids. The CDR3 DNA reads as TGTGCCAGCAGCCAAAAGGGGCTGGGGTATTACCAAGAGACCCAGTACTTC. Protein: CASSQKGLGYYQETQYF.

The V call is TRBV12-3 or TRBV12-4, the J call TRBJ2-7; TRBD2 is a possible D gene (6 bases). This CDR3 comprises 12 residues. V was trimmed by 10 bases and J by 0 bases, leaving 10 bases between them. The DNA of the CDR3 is TGTGCCACCCGGGGGAGCTCCTACGAGCAGTACTTC. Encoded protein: CATRGSSYEQYF.

The CDR3 loop is CASSISGGGSTDTQYF. DNA of the CDR3: TGTGCCAGTAGTATTTCCGGGGGTGGAAGCACAGATACGCAGTATTTT. This chain joins TRBV19 and TRBJ2-3, with D perhaps matching TRBD2 (6 bases). The CDR3 extends over 16 amino acids. Germline values: CDR1 LNHDA, CDR2 SQIVND (reference sequence). Trimming pared 3 bases from V and 0 bases from J, leaving 13 bases between. The whole variable domain, filled in from reference TRBV19 and TRBJ2-3, reads DGGITQSPKYLFRKEGQNVTLSCEQNLNHDAMYWYRQDPGQGLRLIYYSQIVNDFQKGDIAEGYSVSREKKESFPLTVTSAQKNPTAFYLCASSISGGGSTDTQYFGPGTRLTVL.

CDR3 protein: CATTTDRDGQPQHF. The CDR3 DNA sequence: TGTGCCACCACTACGGACAGGGATGGACAGCCCCAGCATTTT. The V call is TRBV28, the J call TRBJ1-5; 8 bases are shared with TRBD1. The CDR3 runs 14 residues. The germline V gene encodes CDR1 MDHEN and CDR2 SYDVKM. V dropped 10 bases and J dropped 7; count of bases not matched to a gene: 12.

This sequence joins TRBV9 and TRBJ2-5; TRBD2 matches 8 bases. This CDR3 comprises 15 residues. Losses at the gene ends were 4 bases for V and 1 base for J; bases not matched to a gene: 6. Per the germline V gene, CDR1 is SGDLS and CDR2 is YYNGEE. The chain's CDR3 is CASSPRLAIQETQYF. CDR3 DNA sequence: TGTGCCAGCAGCCCAAGACTAGCGATCCAAGAGACCCAGTACTTC.